This entry lists 24 T cell receptor beta chains sequenced from one sample in a study of blood T cell repertoires in COVID-19. The protocol was immunoSEQ multiplex PCR, while the TCRdb copy is restricted to in-frame clones and leaves out a portion. The sample records about 170,000 clones, roughly 88% being singletons. Sequenced: peripheral blood. The receptor source for this set is a man in his sixties who had recovered from COVID-19.

CDR3 DNA: TGTGCCAGCAGTTCCACCCTTGATCGGGGGGATTCCTACGAGCAGTACTTC. This gives the protein CASSSTLDRGDSYEQYF. This chain joins TRBV27 and TRBJ2-7; 7 bases are a match to TRBD2. Losses at the gene ends were 4 bases for V and 1 base for J; bases not matched to a gene: 13. This CDR3 comprises 17 residues. Germline V gene lookup returns CDR1 MNHEY and CDR2 SMNVEV (reference sequence).

The chain has TRBV11-3 and TRBJ2-5, with D perhaps matching TRBD1 (6 bases). The CDR3 totals 16 residues. CDR1 SGHNT and CDR2 YENEEA come from the germline V gene. V gave up 1 base and J gave up 5 bases, with 17 bases separating them. Written as DNA, the CDR3 is TGTGCCAGCAGCTTAGGAGGGGAAGGCCAGGGGGAGACCCAGTACTTC. It is translated as CASSLGGEGQGETQYF.

The V and J genes are TRBV6-1 and TRBJ2-5; D gene unclear. This CDR3 region has 14 residues. The germline V and J ends were trimmed by 2 bases and 1 base, with 8 bases remaining between them. Germline assignment: CDR1 MNHNS and CDR2 SASEGT. The CDR3 spells CASSEPARQETQYF. In DNA, the CDR3 is TGTGCCAGCAGTGAACCTGCGCGCCAAGAGACCCAGTACTTC.

This clone has more than one count but fewer than ten. The chain combines TRBV19 with TRBJ1-1; D might be TRBD1 (6 bases). Germline V gene data show CDR1 as LNHDA and CDR2 as SQIVND (reference sequence). V lost 4 bases, J lost 3 bases, and 9 bases lay in between. There are 13 residues in the CDR3. The CDR3 region is CASSRGRYTEAFF. DNA of the CDR3: TGTGCCAGTAGTAGGGGGCGGTACACTGAAGCTTTCTTT. Full variable domain (outside the CDR3, taken from reference TRBV19 and TRBJ1-1): DGGITQSPKYLFRKEGQNVTLSCEQNLNHDAMYWYRQDPGQGLRLIYYSQIVNDFQKGDIAEGYSVSREKKESFPLTVTSAQKNPTAFYLCASSRGRYTEAFFGQGTRLTVV.

The chain recombines TRBV5-5 with TRBJ1-3, with TRBD1 matching 7 bases. The germline V gene has CDR1 SGHKS and CDR2 YYEKEE (reference sequence). The CDR3 has 16 amino acids. Germline trimming cut 0 bases from V and 3 bases from J; bases unmatched to any gene: 6. Written as DNA, the CDR3 is TGTGCCAGCAGCTTGGTGGCAGGGGGAAATGGAAACACCATATATTTT. Amino acid sequence: CASSLVAGGNGNTIYF.

This clone was seen a few times. The CDR3: CASSRAGGPRGTGELFF. CDR3 bases: TGTGCCAGTAGTCGAGCGGGGGGGCCCCGGGGAACCGGGGAGCTGTTTTTT. This chain uses TRBV19 with TRBJ2-2, with TRBD2 matching over 10 bases. The germline gives CDR1 LNHDA, CDR2 SQIVND (reference sequence). The CDR3 loop spans 17 amino acids. The ends lost 5 bases at V and 5 bases at J; junction bases unmatched: 11.

This chain joins TRBV7-8 and TRBJ1-2; D not certain. CDR1 is SGHVS and CDR2 is FQNEAQ in the germline V gene. Trimming took 7 bases from V and 0 from J, leaving 12 bases between them. CDR3 length: 14 residues. The CDR3 protein is CASTPTETNYGYTF. In DNA, the CDR3 is TGTGCCAGCACCCCGACTGAGACTAACTATGGCTACACCTTC.

To note about this clone: The identical CDR3 is also encoded by other nucleotide sequences in the sample. The chain joins TRBV15 to TRBJ2-7; a possible D gene is TRBD1 (6 bases). Between the trimmed V and J ends, which lost 0 bases and 3 bases, there was a span of 9 bases. The CDR3 is 14 amino acids. Germline lookup yields CDR1 LNHNV and CDR2 YYDKDF (reference sequence). CDR3 protein: CATSRDRGNYEQYF. Written as DNA, the CDR3 is TGTGCCACCAGCAGAGACAGGGGTAACTACGAGCAGTACTTC.

The chain has TRBV7-3 and TRBJ2-6, with a weak D call TRBD2 (6 bases). CDR3 length: 17 amino acids. Germline-derived CDR1 and CDR2 are SGHTA and FQGTGA. The ends were cut back, 5 bases at V and 4 bases at J, with 18 bases in the middle. The CDR3 sequence is CASSPPSGRKGANVLTF. DNA of the CDR3: TGTGCCAGCAGCCCCCCCTCAGGGAGGAAGGGGGCCAACGTCCTGACTTTC.

The CDR3 is CASRGQGSHEQYF. DNA for the CDR3: TGCGCCAGCCGGGGACAGGGGAGCCACGAGCAGTACTTC. The chain combines TRBV5-1 with TRBJ2-7; 10 positions agree with TRBD1. The CDR3 is 13 amino acids. The ends lost 7 bases at V and 5 bases at J; junction bases unmatched: 6. Germline V gene lookup returns CDR1 SGHRS and CDR2 YFSETQ. The full variable domain, with the rest looked up from reference TRBV5-1 and TRBJ2-7, is KAGVTQTPRYLIKTRGQQVTLSCSPISGHRSVSWYQQTPGQGLQFLFEYFSETQRNKGNFPGRFSGRQFSNSRSEMNVSTLELGDSALYLCASRGQGSHEQYFGPGTRLTVT.

The gene calls are TRBV18 and TRBJ1-4; D is ambiguous. The CDR3 is made up of 13 amino acids. CDR1 and CDR2 (germline): KGHSH, LQKENI. The germline V and J ends were trimmed by 5 bases and 6 bases, with 10 bases remaining between them. The DNA for the CDR3 is TGTGCCAGCTCAGACGGGAGTCATGAAAAACTGTTTTTT. Encoded protein: CASSDGSHEKLFF.

This clone was observed a single time. The chain couples TRBV30 to TRBJ1-3; possible D gene TRBD1, 5 bases. Germline values: CDR1 GTSNPN, CDR2 SVGIG (reference sequence). The CDR3 covers 14 residues. V was trimmed by 1 base and J by 0 bases, leaving 7 bases between them. CDR3: CAWSGGGSGNTIYF. Here the CDR3 DNA reads TGTGCCTGGAGTGGGGGGGGCTCTGGAAACACCATATATTTT.

The rearrangement uses TRBV19 and TRBJ2-3; TRBD1 is a possible D gene (5 bases). Per germline, CDR1 LNHDA and CDR2 SQIVND (reference sequence). The CDR3 totals 18 residues. Trimming removed 4 bases from V and 2 bases from J, with 22 bases in between. CDR3: CASSTDGPRAGATDTQYF. The CDR3 nucleotides read TGTGCCAGTAGTACCGACGGACCGCGAGCTGGGGCCACAGATACGCAGTATTTT.

The chain employs TRBV6-1 and TRBJ2-1; 10 nucleotides match TRBD2. Germline values: CDR1 MNHNS, CDR2 SASEGT. The length of the CDR3 is 15 residues. Trimming removed 1 base from V and 7 bases from J; junction bases left unmatched: 4. CDR3 DNA sequence: TGTGCCAGCAGTGAAGTGGGACTAGCGTCAAATGAGCAGTTCTTC. This translates into CASSEVGLASNEQFF.

The gene calls are TRBV27 and TRBJ2-3; tentatively, D is TRBD2 (6 bases). This CDR3 comprises 13 residues. Germline CDR1 is MNHEY and CDR2 is SMNVEV (reference sequence). V was cut by 8 bases and J by 4 bases, with 13 bases left in between. The CDR3 reads CASRRATSDTQYF. DNA of the CDR3: TGTGCCAGCCGGAGGGCTACCTCAGATACGCAGTATTTT.

This chain connects TRBV19 to TRBJ1-2; D is possibly TRBD1 (6 bases). The CDR3 has 12 amino acids. V shed 7 bases and J shed 7 bases, with 13 bases lying between them. Germline-derived CDR1 and CDR2 are LNHDA and SQIVND (reference sequence). The CDR3 DNA follows: TGTGCCAGTAACGCAGGGGCGGGTGGCTACACCTTC. This codes for CASNAGAGGYTF. Looking up the rest from reference TRBV19 and TRBJ1-2 gives the full variable domain: DGGITQSPKYLFRKEGQNVTLSCEQNLNHDAMYWYRQDPGQGLRLIYYSQIVNDFQKGDIAEGYSVSREKKESFPLTVTSAQKNPTAFYLCASNAGAGGYTFGSGTRLTVV.

The chain uses TRBV3-1 (or the pseudogene TRBV3-2) and TRBJ2-5; possible D gene TRBD2, 6 bases. CDR1 and CDR2 (germline): LGHDT, YNNKEL (reference sequence). The V end was cut by 4 bases, the J end by 1 base, with 7 bases between. The CDR3 covers 13 residues. The CDR3 DNA follows: TGTGCCAGCAGCCGGGGACTCCAAGAGACCCAGTACTTC. It translates to CASSRGLQETQYF.

The chain recombines TRBV2 with TRBJ1-1; D not certain. The CDR3 is 13 residues long. Germline V gives CDR1 SNHLY, CDR2 FYNNEI. V gave up 6 bases and J gave up 0 bases, with 8 bases separating them. The CDR3 is CASRFTVNTEAFF. The CDR3 DNA reads as TGTGCCAGCAGATTTACAGTGAACACTGAAGCTTTCTTT.

The V gene is TRBV7-2, the J gene TRBJ2-3; 9 bases match TRBD2. The CDR3 length is 17 residues. Germline CDR1 reads SGHTA; CDR2 reads FQGNSA. Trimming at V came to 3 bases and at J to 2 bases, leaving 9 bases not matched to a gene. CDR3 sequence (DNA): TGTGCCAGCAGCTTGGGGCTAGCGGGGAGTACCACAGATACGCAGTATTTT. Translating gives CASSLGLAGSTTDTQYF.

This chain uses TRBV4-2 with TRBJ2-5; 7 bases agree with TRBD2. With V trimmed by 4 bases and J by 5 bases, 10 bases remained unmatched. The CDR3 is 15 amino acids. CDR1 and CDR2 (germline): LGHNA, YNFKEQ. CDR3 in DNA: TGTGCCAGCAGCCCGAACCTCGCGGGGGAGGAGACCCAGTACTTC. Protein: CASSPNLAGEETQYF.

The chain is built from TRBV6-1 and TRBJ1-2; a weak D match, TRBD1 (6 bases). V lost 0 bases to trimming and J lost 1 base, with 15 bases between them. Germline values: CDR1 MNHNS, CDR2 SASEGT. CDR3 size: 17 residues. CDR3 in amino acids: CASSEAARGALNYGYTF. As DNA, the CDR3 is TGTGCCAGCAGTGAAGCGGCCCGGGGGGCCCTTAACTATGGCTACACCTTC.

The chain carries TRBV2 and TRBJ2-3, with D possibly TRBD1 on 6 matching bases. Trimming shortened V by 6 bases and J by 5 bases, and 18 bases separated the two germline ends. The CDR3 contains 15 residues. The germline CDR1 and CDR2 sequences are SNHLY and FYNNEI. CDR3 sequence reads: CASSLQGTPRDTQYF. CDR3 sequence (DNA): TGTGCCAGCAGCCTTCAGGGGACACCCAGAGATACGCAGTATTTT.

This chain joins TRBV6-2 or TRBV6-3 and TRBJ1-5; no clear D. The germline V gene has CDR1 MNHEY and CDR2 SVGEGT. V dropped 5 bases and J dropped 0 bases, with 5 bases sitting between them. CDR3 length: 13 residues. The DNA for the CDR3 is TGTGCCAGCAGTCAGAATAGCAATCAGCCCCAGCATTTT. It yields the protein CASSQNSNQPQHF.

V gene TRBV5-8 combines with J gene TRBJ1-4, with 7 bases identical to TRBD1. CDR1 SGHTS and CDR2 YDEGEE come from the germline V gene. The V segment lost 0 bases and the J segment 7 bases; nucleotides outside the gene matches: 6. The length of the CDR3 is 15 residues. The CDR3 sequence is CASSLAGRGSEKLFF. The CDR3 coding sequence is TGTGCCAGCAGCTTGGCCGGCAGGGGGAGTGAAAAACTGTTTTTT.